By frequency in the sample, the clone carrying this T cell receptor (beta chain) is medium-sized. Its antigen is as yet unknown. The germline V gene has CDR1 MRHNA and CDR2 SNTAGT. Trimming removed 6 bases from V and 5 bases from J, with 18 bases in between. The CDR3 length is 15 residues. TRB rearrangements were amplified by multiplex PCR with BIOMED2 TRB-A/B primers. TCRdb itself ran the multiplex PCR reads through MiXCR, one entry per CDR3 protein. The sample records roughly 13,000 distinct CDR3 sequences, 28% being singletons. This sample is part of a study of T and B cells in COVID-19 patients. Findings and caveats of the study: Clonality of TRB repertoires was high in active COVID-19; recovery brought above-healthy diversity and richness. Patients with COVID-19 reportedly showed strongly skewed T cell receptor beta variable and joining gene usage.

From blood, about 240-500 ng of genomic DNA served as TRB template. The rearrangement joins TRBV6-4 to TRBJ2-3; D perhaps matches TRBD2 (6 bases). Sequenced material: blood. The receptor was derived from a human donor who had recovered from COVID-19. CDR3 DNA sequence: TGTGCCAGCAGCCCAAGGGCCCAGGGAGGAGATACGCAGTATTTT. It translates to CASSPRAQGGDTQYF.